These 11 T cell receptor beta chains share one sample of origin, sequenced in a study of shared clonotypes between healthy human individuals. Measured with immunoSEQ multiplex PCR; TCRdb has only the in-frame clones, and not every one. This table holds approximately 2.5 million clones, around nine tenths found once. The material sequenced was naive CD4+ T cells sorted from blood. Subset defined: CD45RA+ positively selected. These receptors were obtained from a man aged 18 to 30 in good health.

This clone was picked up a small number of times. The chain links TRBV6-6 to TRBJ1-4; D is unresolved. V lost 0 bases, J lost 12 bases, and 11 bases lay in between. Germline V CDR1 and CDR2: MNHNY, SVGAGI (reference sequence). The CDR3 totals 13 residues. The CDR3 DNA sequence: TGTGCCAGCAGTTACTCCCGACGTGAGGAACTGTTTTTT. Translated: CASSYSRREELFF.

The chain has TRBV10-3 and TRBJ2-1, with TRBD2 matching over 13 bases. Germline CDR1 ENHRY, CDR2 SYGVKD. This CDR3 spans 17 amino acids. V shed 2 bases and J 2 bases; nucleotides not matched to a gene: 3. CDR3: CAISEPGTSGAYNEQFF. The DNA for the CDR3 is TGTGCCATCAGTGAGCCGGGGACTAGCGGGGCCTACAATGAGCAGTTCTTC.

Concerning this clone: In the same sample, other DNA sequences code for this CDR3. J is TRBJ2-7 and V is TRBV6-1; D gene ambiguous. The CDR3 covers 11 residues. Germline lookup yields CDR1 MNHNS and CDR2 SASEGT. The V gene lost 6 bases and the J gene lost 3 bases, with 6 bases spanning the gap. For the CDR3, the DNA is TGTGCCAGCAGACGCGGCTACGAGCAGTACTTC. Its protein product is CASRRGYEQYF.

This clone appeared a single time. CDR3 amino acids: CASSPPRDRSSSYNSPLHF. In DNA, the CDR3 is TGTGCCAGCAGTCCGCCTCGGGACAGATCGAGCTCCTATAATTCACCCCTCCACTTT. The chain uses TRBV27 and TRBJ1-6, with 7 nucleotides matching TRBD1. Trimming cost V 5 bases and J 0 bases; bases outside gene matches: 13. Germline V lookup: CDR1 MNHEY, CDR2 SMNVEV (reference sequence). The CDR3 length is 19 residues.

The chain combines TRBV7-2 with TRBJ2-1; D is unresolved. This CDR3 has 11 residues. V lost 5 bases to trimming and J lost 10 bases, with 9 bases between them. Germline CDR1 is SGHTA and CDR2 is FQGNSA. In DNA, the CDR3 is TGTGCCAGCAGCCCACGGTGGGAGCAGTTCTTC. Protein: CASSPRWEQFF.

CDR3 DNA sequence: TGTGCCAGCAGCTTAGGATTAGGGACAGGGGCCTACGAGCAGTACTTC. Protein product: CASSLGLGTGAYEQYF. The chain links TRBV11-2 to TRBJ2-7, with 10 bases fitting TRBD1. J lost 2 bases, V lost 1 base, and 5 bases had no gene match. The CDR3 runs to 16 residues. Per the germline V gene, CDR1 is SGHAT and CDR2 is FQNNGV.

The chain carries TRBV19 and TRBJ1-5; TRBD1 matches 7 bases. CDR3 length: 18 residues. Germline V gene lookup returns CDR1 LNHDA and CDR2 SQIVND (reference sequence). J lost 0 bases, V lost 6 bases, and 14 bases had no gene match. The chain's CDR3 is CASSQPRGRKYSNQPQHF. CDR3 in DNA: TGTGCCAGTAGCCAACCGAGGGGGCGGAAATATAGCAATCAGCCCCAGCATTTT.

A remark on this clone: The same CDR3 also results from other DNA sequences found in this sample. V and J are TRBV13 and TRBJ2-1, with 8 bases identical to TRBD2. V shed 3 bases and J 4 bases; nucleotides not matched to a gene: 2. The CDR3 totals 14 residues. The germline V gene encodes CDR1 PRHDT and CDR2 FYEKMQ (reference sequence). CDR3 DNA: TGTGCCAGCAGCTTGGGCGGGGGGTACAATGAGCAGTTCTTC. This translates into CASSLGGGYNEQFF.

As for this clone: One end of the junction is discordant with germline, which a read error may explain. V is TRBV28 and J is TRBJ1-2; D not resolved. This CDR3 has 12 residues. Germline lookup yields CDR1 MDHEN and CDR2 SYDVKM. The CDR3 protein is CASSPPSRLAAF. The CDR3 nucleotides are TGTGCCAGCAGTCCTCCCAGTAGGTTAGCGGCCTTC.

The V gene is TRBV19, the J gene TRBJ2-5; TRBD2 is a possible D gene (6 bases). Germline CDR1 is LNHDA and CDR2 is SQIVND (reference sequence). This CDR3 has 14 residues. V was cut by 9 bases and J by 5 bases, with 19 bases left in between. CDR3 protein: CASSSRLDPETQYF. CDR3 nucleotide sequence: TGTGCCAGCTCTTCGAGACTAGATCCCGAGACCCAGTACTTC. Full variable domain (outside the CDR3, taken from reference TRBV19 and TRBJ2-5): DGGITQSPKYLFRKEGQNVTLSCEQNLNHDAMYWYRQDPGQGLRLIYYSQIVNDFQKGDIAEGYSVSREKKESFPLTVTSAQKNPTAFYLCASSSRLDPETQYFGPGTRLLVL.

The chain combines TRBV19 with TRBJ2-5, with a tentative D call TRBD2 (5 bases). The CDR3 runs 14 residues. The germline V and J ends were trimmed by 5 bases and 3 bases, with 13 bases remaining between them. CDR1 is LNHDA, CDR2 SQIVND, per germline (reference sequence). DNA for the CDR3: TGTGCCAGTAGTTTGAGACTATCCGAAGAGACCCAGTACTTC. It codes for CASSLRLSEETQYF.